This entry concerns a single TCR beta chain. Libraries were prepared by immunoSEQ multiplex PCR; TCRdb keeps only in-frame clonotypes and omits some of them. This table holds about 50,000 clones, 87% found once. The data originate from a study of blood T cell repertoires in COVID-19. The source of this sequence is a human donor with active COVID-19. The donor label of this sample is uncertain. The sequenced sample was peripheral blood.

CDR3 protein: CASSLETGSNTEAFF. For the CDR3, the DNA is TGTGCCAGCAGTCTCGAGACAGGGTCGAACACTGAAGCTTTCTTT. The chain employs TRBV2 and TRBJ1-1; 7 nucleotides match TRBD1. Germline V lookup: CDR1 SNHLY, CDR2 FYNNEI. V dropped 5 bases and J dropped 1; count of bases not matched to a gene: 7. The CDR3 extends over 15 amino acids.